The 7 T cell receptor beta chains below all came from one sample that was sequenced in a study of blood T cell repertoires in COVID-19. The table came from immunoSEQ multiplex PCR; TCRdb's copy has only in-frame clones and leaves some out. This sample has a few hundred thousand clones, with 70% to 90% found just once. The sample consisted of PBMCs or T cells enriched from blood (not recorded which). Receptors originate from a woman aged 40-49 years with acute COVID-19.

The chain recombines TRBV5-8 with TRBJ2-1; D is ambiguous. Between the trimmed V and J ends, which lost 3 bases and 4 bases, there was a span of 14 bases. The CDR3 totals 15 residues. Germline V lookup: CDR1 SGHTS, CDR2 YDEGEE. In DNA form, the CDR3 reads TGTGCCAGCAGCTCCCCCGGCGGAATTTACAATGAGCAGTTCTTC. It specifies CASSSPGGIYNEQFF.

The chain is built from TRBV19 and TRBJ2-7; D is unresolved. In germline, CDR1 is LNHDA, CDR2 SQIVND (reference sequence). Trimming removed 7 bases from V and 3 bases from J, with 22 bases in between. The CDR3 is 16 amino acids. Here the CDR3 DNA reads TGTGCCAGTACCACGCGCTCGACATTCGGCATCTACGAGCAGTACTTC. It is translated as CASTTRSTFGIYEQYF. The complete variable domain, with remaining parts taken from reference TRBV19 and TRBJ2-7, reads DGGITQSPKYLFRKEGQNVTLSCEQNLNHDAMYWYRQDPGQGLRLIYYSQIVNDFQKGDIAEGYSVSREKKESFPLTVTSAQKNPTAFYLCASTTRSTFGIYEQYFGPGTRLTVT.

The V gene is TRBV25-1, the J gene TRBJ1-1; no firm D call. This CDR3 region has 16 residues. The V gene's germline CDR1 is MGHDK and CDR2 SYGVNS. Trimming took 9 bases from V and 0 from J, leaving 20 bases between them. CDR3 in DNA: TGTGCCAGTCGGCGGACTGACTTCGATTTGAACACTGAAGCTTTCTTT. This encodes CASRRTDFDLNTEAFF.

The CDR3 here is CASSPSYRAGGRTDTQYF. Written as DNA, the CDR3 is TGTGCCAGCAGTCCGTCGTATCGCGCGGGAGGCCGAACAGATACGCAGTATTTT. The J gene is TRBJ2-3, the V gene TRBV6-6, with TRBD2 matching 8 bases. Germline CDR1 MNHNY, CDR2 SVGAGI (reference sequence). V dropped 5 bases and J dropped 3; count of bases not matched to a gene: 16. CDR3 length: 18 residues.

This chain links TRBV27 with TRBJ2-7, with TRBD1 matching over 7 bases. Trimming cost V 4 bases and J 9 bases; bases outside gene matches: 6. CDR1 and CDR2 from the germline V gene are MNHEY and SMNVEV (reference sequence). The CDR3 consists of 12 residues. CDR3 nucleotides: TGTGCCAGCAGTTCCCTCAGGACAGGGCAGTACTTC. Protein: CASSSLRTGQYF.

This chain connects TRBV28 to TRBJ2-2; D is possibly TRBD2 (5 bases). V lost 1 base to trimming and J lost 5 bases, with 14 bases between them. Germline assignment: CDR1 MDHEN and CDR2 SYDVKM. CDR3 length: 16 amino acids. CDR3 protein: CASSLSAERRTGELFF. The CDR3 DNA reads TGTGCCAGCAGTTTATCGGCAGAAAGGAGGACCGGGGAGCTGTTTTTT.

The gene calls are TRBV6-2 or TRBV6-3 and TRBJ1-2; D is perhaps TRBD1 (6 bases). In germline, CDR1 is MNHEY, CDR2 SVGEGT. Trimming pared 4 bases from V and 8 bases from J, leaving 14 bases between. CDR3 size: 13 residues. For the CDR3, the DNA is TGTGCCAGCAGTTCGAGGACAGCCGGAGGCTACACCTTC. Amino acid sequence: CASSSRTAGGYTF.